This TCR beta chain came from a study of CD8+CD57+ T cells in acquired aplastic anemia. Overall study context: Mean yield of DNA from sorted CD4+ and CD8+ cells was around 3 ug. Healthy donor sequencing depth: around 10 million CD4+, under 12 million CD8+ reads. Study outcomes and limitations: Twenty-nine sequences, all CD8+ CDR3, were shared between patients and controls.

The template for TCR beta VDJ and CDR3 sequence profiling was genomic DNA. TCRdb re-called the reads with MiXCR, one entry per CDR3 protein. The sample consists of about 180,000 distinct CDR3 sequences, 40% to 55% of them appearing once. Note on this clonotype: No antigen is known for it.

The sample comprised sorted CD4+, CD8+, or CD8+CD57+ T cells (not recorded which) from PBMCs. This clonotype originated in a human donor in good health.

The DNA for the CDR3 is TGTGCCAGCAGACAGGGGTCCGGAAACACCATATATTTT. Encoded protein: CASRQGSGNTIYF. The rearrangement uses TRBV6-1 and TRBJ1-3; 7 bases line up with TRBD1. V dropped 6 bases and J dropped 4; count of bases not matched to a gene: 3. The CDR3 length is 13 residues. Germline V CDR1 and CDR2: MNHNS, SASEGT.